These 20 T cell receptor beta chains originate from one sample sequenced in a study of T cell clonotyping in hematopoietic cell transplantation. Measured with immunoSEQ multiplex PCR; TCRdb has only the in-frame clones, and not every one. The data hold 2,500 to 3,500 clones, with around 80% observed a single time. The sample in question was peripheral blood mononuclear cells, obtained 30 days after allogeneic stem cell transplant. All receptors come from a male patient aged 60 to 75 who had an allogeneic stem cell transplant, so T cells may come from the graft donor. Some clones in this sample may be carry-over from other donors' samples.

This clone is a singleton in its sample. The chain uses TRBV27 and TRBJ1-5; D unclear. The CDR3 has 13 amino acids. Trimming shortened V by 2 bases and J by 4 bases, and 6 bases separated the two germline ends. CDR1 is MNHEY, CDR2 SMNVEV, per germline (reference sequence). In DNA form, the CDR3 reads TGTGCCAGCAGTTTAAGTCTTAATCAGCCCCAGCATTTT. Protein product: CASSLSLNQPQHF.

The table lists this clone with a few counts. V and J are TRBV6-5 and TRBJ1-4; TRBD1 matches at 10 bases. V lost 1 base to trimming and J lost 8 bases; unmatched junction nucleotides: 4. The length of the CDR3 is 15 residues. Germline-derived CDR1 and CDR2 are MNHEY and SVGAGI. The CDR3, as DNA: TGTGCCAGCAGTTACTTGGGACAGGGGCGCGAAAAACTGTTTTTT. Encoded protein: CASSYLGQGREKLFF.

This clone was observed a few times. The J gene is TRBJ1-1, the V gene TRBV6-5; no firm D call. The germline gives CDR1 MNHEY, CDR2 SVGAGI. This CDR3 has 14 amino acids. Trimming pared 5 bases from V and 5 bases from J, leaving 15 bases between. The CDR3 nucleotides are TGTGCCAGCAGTCCTCATAAGGGATTAACTGAAGCTTTCTTT. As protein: CASSPHKGLTEAFF.

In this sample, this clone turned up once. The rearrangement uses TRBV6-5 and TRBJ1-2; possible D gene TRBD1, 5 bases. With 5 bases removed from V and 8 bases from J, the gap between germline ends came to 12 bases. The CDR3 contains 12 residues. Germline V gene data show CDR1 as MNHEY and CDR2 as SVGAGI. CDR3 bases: TGTGCCAGCAGTCCCGCAGGGCCGGGCTACACCTTC. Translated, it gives CASSPAGPGYTF.

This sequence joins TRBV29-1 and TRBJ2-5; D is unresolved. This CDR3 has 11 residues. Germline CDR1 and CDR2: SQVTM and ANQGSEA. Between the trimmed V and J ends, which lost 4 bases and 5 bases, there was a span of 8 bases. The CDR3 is CSVVYGETQYF. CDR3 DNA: TGCAGCGTTGTGTACGGGGAGACCCAGTACTTC.

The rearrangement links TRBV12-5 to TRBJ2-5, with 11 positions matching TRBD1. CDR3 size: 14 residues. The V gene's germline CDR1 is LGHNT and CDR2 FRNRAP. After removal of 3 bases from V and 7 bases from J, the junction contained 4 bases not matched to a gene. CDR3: CASGFGDRGGTQYF. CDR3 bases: TGTGCTAGTGGTTTCGGGGACAGGGGGGGGACCCAGTACTTC. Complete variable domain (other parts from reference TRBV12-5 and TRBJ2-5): DARVTQTPRHKVTEMGQEVTMRCQPILGHNTVFWYRQTMMQGLELLAYFRNRAPLDDSGMPKDRFSAEMPDATLATLKIQPSEPRDSAVYFCASGFGDRGGTQYFGPGTRLLVL.

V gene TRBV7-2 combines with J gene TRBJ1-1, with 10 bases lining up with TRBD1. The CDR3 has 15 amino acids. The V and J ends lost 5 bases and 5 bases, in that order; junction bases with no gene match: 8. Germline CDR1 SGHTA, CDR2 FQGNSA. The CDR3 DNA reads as TGTGCCAGCAGCGGAGGACAGGGGGGTGTTACTGAAGCTTTCTTT. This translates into CASSGGQGGVTEAFF. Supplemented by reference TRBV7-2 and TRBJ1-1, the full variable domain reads GAGVSQSPSNKVTEKGKDVELRCDPISGHTALYWYRQSLGQGLEFLIYFQGNSAPDKSGLPSDRFSAERTGGSVSTLTIQRTQQEDSAVYLCASSGGQGGVTEAFFGQGTRLTVV.

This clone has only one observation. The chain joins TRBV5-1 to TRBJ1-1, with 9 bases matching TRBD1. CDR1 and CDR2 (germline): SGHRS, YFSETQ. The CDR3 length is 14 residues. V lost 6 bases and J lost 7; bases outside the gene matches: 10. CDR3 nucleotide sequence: TGCGCCAGCAACTCCGGGACAGGGAACCTTGAAGCTTTCTTT. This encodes CASNSGTGNLEAFF.

CDR3: CASSTGTSGKEQFF. As DNA, the CDR3 is TGTGCCAGTAGTACCGGGACTTCCGGTAAAGAGCAGTTCTTC. The chain recombines TRBV19 with TRBJ2-1; a weak D match, TRBD2 (6 bases). Germline CDR1 is LNHDA and CDR2 is SQIVND (reference sequence). This CDR3 is built from 14 residues. Trimming left V 4 bases short and J 10 bases short, with 17 bases between.

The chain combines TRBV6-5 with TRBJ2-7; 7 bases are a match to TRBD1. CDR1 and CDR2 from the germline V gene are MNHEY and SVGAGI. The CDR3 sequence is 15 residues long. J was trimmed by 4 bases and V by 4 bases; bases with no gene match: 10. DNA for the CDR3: TGTGCCAGCAGTTGGGGGCCGGGACAGACATACGAGCAGTACTTC. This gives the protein CASSWGPGQTYEQYF.

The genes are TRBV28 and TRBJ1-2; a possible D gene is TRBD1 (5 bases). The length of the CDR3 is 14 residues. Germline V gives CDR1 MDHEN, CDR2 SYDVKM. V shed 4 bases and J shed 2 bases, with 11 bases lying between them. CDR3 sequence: CASSSGGGNYGYTF. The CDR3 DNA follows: TGTGCCAGCAGTTCCGGGGGAGGGAACTATGGCTACACCTTC.

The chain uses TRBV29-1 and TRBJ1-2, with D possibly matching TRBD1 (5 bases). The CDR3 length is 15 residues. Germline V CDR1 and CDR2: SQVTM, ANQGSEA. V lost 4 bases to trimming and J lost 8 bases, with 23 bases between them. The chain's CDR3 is CSVGGAGPSTMGYTF. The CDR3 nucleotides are TGCAGCGTTGGAGGTGCAGGGCCCTCTACTATGGGCTACACCTTC.

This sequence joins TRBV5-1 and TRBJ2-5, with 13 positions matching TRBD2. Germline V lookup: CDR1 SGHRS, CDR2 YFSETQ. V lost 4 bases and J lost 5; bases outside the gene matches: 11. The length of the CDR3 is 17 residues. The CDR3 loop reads CASSPDILAGGPETQYF. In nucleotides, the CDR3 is TGCGCCAGCAGCCCCGATATACTAGCGGGAGGGCCTGAGACCCAGTACTTC.

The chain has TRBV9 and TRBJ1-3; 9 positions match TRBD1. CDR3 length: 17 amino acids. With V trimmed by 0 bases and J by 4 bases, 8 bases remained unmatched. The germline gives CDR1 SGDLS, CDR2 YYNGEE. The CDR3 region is CASSVVGTGHLGNTIYF. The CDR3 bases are TGTGCCAGCAGCGTAGTAGGGACAGGGCACTTGGGAAACACCATATATTTT. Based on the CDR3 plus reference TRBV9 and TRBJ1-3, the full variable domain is DSGVTQTPKHLITATGQRVTLRCSPRSGDLSVYWYQQSLDQGLQFLIQYYNGEERAKGNILERFSAQQFPDLHSELNLSSLELGDSALYFCASSVVGTGHLGNTIYFGEGSWLTVV.

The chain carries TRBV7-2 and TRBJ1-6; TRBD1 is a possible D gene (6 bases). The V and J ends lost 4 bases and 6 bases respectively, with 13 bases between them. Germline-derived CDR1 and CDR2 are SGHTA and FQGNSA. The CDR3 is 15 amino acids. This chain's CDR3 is CASSSLGAFNSPLHF. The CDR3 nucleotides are TGTGCCAGCAGCTCCCTGGGGGCATTTAATTCACCCCTCCACTTT. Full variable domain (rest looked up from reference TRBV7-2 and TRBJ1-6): GAGVSQSPSNKVTEKGKDVELRCDPISGHTALYWYRQSLGQGLEFLIYFQGNSAPDKSGLPSDRFSAERTGGSVSTLTIQRTQQEDSAVYLCASSSLGAFNSPLHFGNGTRLTVT.

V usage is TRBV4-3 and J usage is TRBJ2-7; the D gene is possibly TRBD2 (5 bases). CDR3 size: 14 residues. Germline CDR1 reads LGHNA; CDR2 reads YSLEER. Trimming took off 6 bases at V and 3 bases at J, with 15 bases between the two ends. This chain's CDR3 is CASRRRAGYYEQYF. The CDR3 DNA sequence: TGCGCCAGCAGGCGTAGGGCGGGTTACTACGAGCAGTACTTC.

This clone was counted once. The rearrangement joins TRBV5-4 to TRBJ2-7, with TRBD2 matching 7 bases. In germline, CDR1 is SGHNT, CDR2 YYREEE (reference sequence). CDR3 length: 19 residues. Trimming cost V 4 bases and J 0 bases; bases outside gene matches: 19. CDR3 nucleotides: TGTGCCAGCAGCCCCATCGGTGCTAGCGGTGAACGTAGCTCCTACGAGCAGTACTTC. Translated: CASSPIGASGERSSYEQYF.

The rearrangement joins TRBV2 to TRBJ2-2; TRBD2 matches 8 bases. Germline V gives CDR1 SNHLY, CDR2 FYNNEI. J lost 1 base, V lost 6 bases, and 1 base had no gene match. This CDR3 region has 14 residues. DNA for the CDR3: TGTGCCAGCAGAACTAGCGGGAACACCGGGGAGCTGTTTTTT. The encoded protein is CASRTSGNTGELFF.

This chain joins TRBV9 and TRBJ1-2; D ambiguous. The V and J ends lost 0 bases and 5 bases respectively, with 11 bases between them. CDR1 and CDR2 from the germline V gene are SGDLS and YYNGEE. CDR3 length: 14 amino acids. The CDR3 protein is CASSVGGGRYGYTF. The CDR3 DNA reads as TGTGCCAGCAGCGTAGGCGGAGGGAGGTATGGCTACACCTTC.

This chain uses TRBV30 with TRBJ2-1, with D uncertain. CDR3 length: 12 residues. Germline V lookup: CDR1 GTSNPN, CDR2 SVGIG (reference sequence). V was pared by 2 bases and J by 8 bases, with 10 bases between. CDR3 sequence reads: CAWSTTKDEQFF. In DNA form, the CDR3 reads TGTGCCTGGAGTACTACTAAGGATGAGCAGTTCTTC.